Shown below are 21 T cell receptor beta chains from a single sample sequenced in a study of blood T cell repertoires in COVID-19. The method was immunoSEQ multiplex PCR; TCRdb's version includes in-frame clones alone and lacks a portion of them. The sample comprises around 270,000 clones, over 75% of which are singletons, and under 2.5% rests with the top ten. Sequencing was performed on peripheral blood. Every receptor here comes from a woman in her forties or fifties with acute or convalescent COVID-19.

In the case of this clone: Its ends do not fully match the called genes, so a read error is possible. CDR3 region: CSVDGEYF. In nucleotides, the CDR3 is TGCAGCGTTGACGGGGAGTACTTT. The V and J genes are TRBV29-1 and TRBJ2-2; tentative D call: TRBD2 (5 bases). This CDR3 contains 8 residues. From germline, CDR1 is SQVTM and CDR2 ANQGSEA.

The chain carries TRBV7-3 and TRBJ2-2; unclear D gene. Germline V CDR1 and CDR2: SGHTA, FQGTGA. The CDR3 is made up of 14 amino acids. V shed 2 bases and J shed 0 bases, with 4 bases lying between them. The CDR3 DNA reads TGTGCCAGCAGCTTATTCACGAACACCGGGGAGCTGTTTTTT. It yields the protein CASSLFTNTGELFF.

The chain combines TRBV7-9 with TRBJ1-2, with a weak D call TRBD1 (6 bases). The CDR3 extends over 14 amino acids. Germline values: CDR1 SEHNR, CDR2 FQNEAQ (reference sequence). V was trimmed by 6 bases and J by 4 bases, leaving 15 bases between them. CDR3 sequence: CASRQQGSFYGYTF. The CDR3 nucleotides are TGTGCCAGCAGGCAACAGGGAAGTTTCTATGGCTACACCTTC.

Only a few counts were recorded for this clone. The chain has TRBV6-5 and TRBJ1-5; TRBD1 agrees at 10 bases. The V and J ends lost 8 bases and 4 bases, in that order; junction bases with no gene match: 5. This CDR3 region has 14 residues. Germline V gene data show CDR1 as MNHEY and CDR2 as SVGAGI. The CDR3 loop reads CASSGQGNNQPQHF. CDR3 sequence (DNA): TGTGCCAGCTCGGGACAGGGGAATAATCAGCCCCAGCATTTT.

V usage is TRBV2 and J usage is TRBJ1-5; 9 bases agree with TRBD1. The germline gives CDR1 SNHLY, CDR2 FYNNEI. The CDR3 has 17 amino acids. V shed 0 bases, J shed 6 bases, and the junction held 9 bases outside the gene matches. CDR3 residues: CASSEAGGTGLGQPQHF. For the CDR3, the DNA is TGTGCCAGCAGTGAAGCAGGGGGGACAGGGTTGGGTCAGCCCCAGCATTTT.

V usage is TRBV7-3 and J usage is TRBJ2-5, with D possibly matching TRBD2 (6 bases). Trimming took off 5 bases at V and 3 bases at J, with 13 bases between the two ends. The germline gives CDR1 SGHTA, CDR2 FQGTGA. The CDR3 totals 14 residues. The CDR3 DNA reads TGTGCCAGCAGCCTGATGGGGACTGAAGAGACCCAGTACTTC. Translated: CASSLMGTEETQYF.

The chain recombines TRBV6-5 with TRBJ2-1, with D possibly matching TRBD2 (6 bases). V gave up 9 bases and J gave up 2 bases, with 14 bases separating them. This CDR3 has 14 residues. Germline V gives CDR1 MNHEY, CDR2 SVGAGI. The CDR3 DNA is TGTGCCAGTATGGGGGGACGGACCTACAATGAGCAGTTCTTC. Its protein product is CASMGGRTYNEQFF.

This clone was seen once. The gene calls are TRBV5-4 and TRBJ2-7; 7 bases fit TRBD1. In germline, CDR1 is SGHNT, CDR2 YYREEE (reference sequence). The CDR3 runs 14 residues. V was pared by 5 bases and J by 0 bases, with 5 bases of the junction left unmatched. The CDR3 DNA reads as TGTGCCAGCAGGTCGGGACAGCACTCCTACGAGCAGTACTTC. Protein product: CASRSGQHSYEQYF.

The chain has TRBV7-2 and TRBJ2-6; unclear D gene. This CDR3 is built from 14 residues. Trimming pared 4 bases from V and 2 bases from J, leaving 6 bases between. Germline values: CDR1 SGHTA, CDR2 FQGNSA. The CDR3 spells CASSSSPGANVLTF. For the CDR3, the DNA is TGTGCCAGCAGCTCCAGTCCTGGGGCCAACGTCCTGACTTTC.

Concerning this clone itself: Other nucleotide sequences in the sample specify the same CDR3. The V call is TRBV5-1, the J call TRBJ2-1; 9 positions match TRBD2. CDR1 and CDR2 (germline): SGHRS, YFSETQ. The ends lost 0 bases at V and 5 bases at J; junction bases unmatched: 3. This CDR3 spans 15 amino acids. The CDR3 DNA follows: TGCGCCAGCAGCTTGGTTCTAGCGGGGAACAATGAGCAGTTCTTC. Its protein product is CASSLVLAGNNEQFF.

This chain connects TRBV15 to TRBJ1-3, with no clear D. V dropped 1 base and J dropped 0 bases, with 10 bases sitting between them. Per germline, CDR1 LNHNV and CDR2 YYDKDF (reference sequence). The length of the CDR3 is 16 residues. The CDR3: CATSRGGLPSGNTIYF. In nucleotides, the CDR3 is TGTGCCACCAGCAGAGGAGGGCTTCCCTCTGGAAACACCATATATTTT.

The chain recombines TRBV19 with TRBJ2-7; 10 bases agree with TRBD2. Germline V gene data show CDR1 as LNHDA and CDR2 as SQIVND (reference sequence). The ends lost 4 bases at V and 5 bases at J; junction bases unmatched: 5. The CDR3 loop spans 14 amino acids. CDR3 DNA: TGTGCCAGTAGTAGGATGGGACTAGCGAACGAGCAGTACTTC. It is translated as CASSRMGLANEQYF.

This chain connects TRBV9 to TRBJ2-7; 10 bases line up with TRBD2. Trimming cost V 0 bases and J 4 bases; bases outside gene matches: 4. Per germline, CDR1 SGDLS and CDR2 YYNGEE. The CDR3 is made up of 15 amino acids. The CDR3 sequence is CASSVGQAGGYEQYF. The CDR3 DNA reads as TGTGCCAGCAGCGTAGGTCAAGCGGGAGGGTACGAGCAGTACTTC.

This chain joins TRBV28 and TRBJ1-2; 7 bases map to TRBD1. Germline V CDR1 and CDR2: MDHEN, SYDVKM. Trimming cost V 2 bases and J 8 bases; bases outside gene matches: 8. CDR3 length: 14 residues. CDR3: CASSLEVTGRGYTF. CDR3 DNA: TGTGCCAGCAGTTTAGAAGTGACAGGGAGAGGCTACACCTTC.

This rearrangement joins TRBV19 to TRBJ2-1; D is unresolved. Trimming left V 0 bases short and J 1 base short, with 13 bases between. Germline V CDR1 and CDR2: LNHDA, SQIVND (reference sequence). The CDR3 length is 17 residues. The CDR3 protein is CASSIDLGGTSYNEQFF. DNA for the CDR3: TGTGCCAGTAGTATAGATCTTGGCGGAACTTCCTACAATGAGCAGTTCTTC. Full variable domain (remainder filled in from reference TRBV19 and TRBJ2-1): DGGITQSPKYLFRKEGQNVTLSCEQNLNHDAMYWYRQDPGQGLRLIYYSQIVNDFQKGDIAEGYSVSREKKESFPLTVTSAQKNPTAFYLCASSIDLGGTSYNEQFFGPGTRLTVL.

V is TRBV4-1 and J is TRBJ1-4, with a weak D call TRBD1 (5 bases). Germline V gives CDR1 MGHRA, CDR2 YSYEKL. This CDR3 has 16 residues. The V end lost 0 bases, the J end lost 3 bases, and 11 bases lay between the germline ends. The DNA for the CDR3 is TGCGCCAGCAGCCAAGACTCGCGGGGCGCTAATGAAAAACTGTTTTTT. It encodes CASSQDSRGANEKLFF.

V and J are TRBV28 and TRBJ1-2, with D perhaps TRBD1 (6 bases). CDR1 and CDR2 (germline): MDHEN, SYDVKM. The V end was cut by 5 bases, the J end by 8 bases, with 15 bases between. This CDR3 contains 13 residues. In DNA form, the CDR3 reads TGTGCCAGCAGTCCCCCTCGGGGGGGCGGCTACACCTTC. Its translation is CASSPPRGGGYTF.

The chain couples TRBV18 to TRBJ2-7; 7 bases map to TRBD1. CDR3 size: 13 residues. The J segment lost 5 bases and the V segment lost 3 bases, leaving 4 bases of the junction unmatched. The V gene's germline CDR1 is KGHSH and CDR2 LQKENI. This CDR3 reads CASSPTGEHEQYF. The CDR3 bases are TGTGCCAGCTCACCTACAGGGGAACACGAGCAGTACTTC.

V usage is TRBV7-9 and J usage is TRBJ1-1; D remains unclear. V was cut by 3 bases and J by 0 bases, with 8 bases left in between. The germline gives CDR1 SEHNR, CDR2 FQNEAQ (reference sequence). This CDR3 region has 14 residues. The CDR3 region is CASSFKSVNTEAFF. Written as DNA, the CDR3 is TGTGCCAGCAGCTTCAAATCAGTGAACACTGAAGCTTTCTTT. The full variable domain, in which reference TRBV7-9 and TRBJ1-1 provide the parts outside the CDR3, is DTGVSQNPRHKITKRGQNVTFRCDPISEHNRLYWYRQTLGQGPEFLTYFQNEAQLEKSRLLSDRFSAERPKGSFSTLEIQRTEQGDSAMYLCASSFKSVNTEAFFGQGTRLTVV.

With respect to this clone: One end of the junction varies from germline; a read error may be responsible. The chain has TRBV30 and TRBJ2-1; TRBD1 agrees at 7 bases. Germline CDR1 GTSNPN, CDR2 SVGIG (reference sequence). This CDR3 is built from 13 residues. The CDR3 sequence is CAWSARAGTVMVF. The CDR3 coding sequence is TGTGCCTGGAGCGCCCGAGCCGGGACAGTTATGGTCTTC.

The CDR3 loop is CASSQREGSYEQYF. The CDR3 bases are TGTGCCAGCAGCCAGCGGGAGGGCTCCTACGAGCAGTACTTC. The rearrangement joins TRBV2 to TRBJ2-7; 10 bases match TRBD2. The CDR3 runs to 14 residues. Germline CDR1 reads SNHLY; CDR2 reads FYNNEI. Losses at the gene ends were 6 bases for V and 0 bases for J; bases not matched to a gene: 2.